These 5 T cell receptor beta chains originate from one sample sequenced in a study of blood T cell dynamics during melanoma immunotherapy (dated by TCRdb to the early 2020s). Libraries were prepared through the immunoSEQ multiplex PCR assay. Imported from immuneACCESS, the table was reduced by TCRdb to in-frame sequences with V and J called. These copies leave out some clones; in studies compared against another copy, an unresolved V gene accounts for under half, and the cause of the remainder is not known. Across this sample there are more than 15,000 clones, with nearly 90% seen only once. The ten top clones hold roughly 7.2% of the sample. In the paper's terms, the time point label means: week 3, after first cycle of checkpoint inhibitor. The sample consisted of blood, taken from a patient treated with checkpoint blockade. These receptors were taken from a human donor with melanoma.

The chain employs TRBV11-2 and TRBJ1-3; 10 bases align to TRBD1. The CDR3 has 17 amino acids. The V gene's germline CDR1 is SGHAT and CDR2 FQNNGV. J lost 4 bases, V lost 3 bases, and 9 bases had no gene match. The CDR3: CASSFGTGVISGNTIYF. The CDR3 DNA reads TGTGCCAGCAGCTTCGGGACAGGGGTTATTTCGGGAAACACCATATATTTT.

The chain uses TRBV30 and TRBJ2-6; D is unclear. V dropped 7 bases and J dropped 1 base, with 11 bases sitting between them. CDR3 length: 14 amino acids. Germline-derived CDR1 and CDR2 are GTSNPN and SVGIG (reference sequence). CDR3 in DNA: TGTGCCTCCAGTCCGCCGTCTGGGGCCAACGTCCTGACTTTC. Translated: CASSPPSGANVLTF.

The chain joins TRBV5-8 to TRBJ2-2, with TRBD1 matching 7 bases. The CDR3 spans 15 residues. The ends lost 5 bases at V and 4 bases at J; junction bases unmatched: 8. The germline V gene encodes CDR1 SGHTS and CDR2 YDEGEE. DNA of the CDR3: TGTGCCAGCAGTCTGACAGGGAGAGGCACCGGGGAGCTGTTTTTT. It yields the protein CASSLTGRGTGELFF.

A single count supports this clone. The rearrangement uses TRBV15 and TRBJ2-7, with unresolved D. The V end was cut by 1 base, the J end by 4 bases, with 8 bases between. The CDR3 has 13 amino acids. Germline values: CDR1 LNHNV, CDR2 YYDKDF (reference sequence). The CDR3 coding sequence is TGTGCCACCAGCAGAGCCATCGCGTACGAGCAGTACTTC. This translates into CATSRAIAYEQYF.

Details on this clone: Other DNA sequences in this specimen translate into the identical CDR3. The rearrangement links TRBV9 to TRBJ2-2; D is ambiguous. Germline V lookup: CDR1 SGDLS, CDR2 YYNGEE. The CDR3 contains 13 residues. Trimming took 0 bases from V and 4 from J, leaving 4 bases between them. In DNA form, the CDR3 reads TGTGCCAGCAGCGTAGGCGCCACCGGGGAGCTGTTTTTT. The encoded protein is CASSVGATGELFF.